This T cell receptor (beta chain) was found in a study of early T cells in non-severe SARS-CoV-2 infection (dated by TCRdb to about 2021). As for the study more broadly: Because TCR sequencing relied on bulk RNA taken from unsorted whole blood, pairing of alpha and beta chains was not possible. General study outcomes and caveats: VDJdb matching was skewed toward anti-spike CD8 responses and likely underestimated virus-specific expansions by missing private and CD4 specificities.

This clonotype was detected many times. What this receptor recognizes is not known. Base qualities were left out, and no much larger clone turns up one base away. Receptors were amplified or captured by 5' RACE. Sequencing was carried out with a NextSeq 500. In the TCR library protocol, unique molecular identifiers were attached to individual cDNA molecules to correct for PCR bias and sequencing error. Both TCR alpha and beta chains were sequenced, and tight co-correlation was observed between alpha and beta sequence abundances in each sample. Turning to the authors' computational methods: V gene, J gene and CDR3 annotation of TCR sequences was performed with Decombinator V4. TCRs were defined as expanded if a significant change between any two time points was detected under a Poisson model with p below 0.0001. Abundances of TCRs were expressed as counts per million after normalisation to the total number of TCRs sequenced in each sample. VDJdb, accessed 1 November 2021, was searched for CMV, EBV and SARS-CoV-2 annotated TCRs, with TCRs annotated for multiple antigens excluded. TCRdb applied fastp at Q25 and MiXCR to the public reads, then kept only in-frame beta chains. Each CDR3 protein appears once, grouped with its most common genes and DNA. TCRdb's processing, not the authors' own work, is the source of the V and J calls. A total of about 19,000 distinct CDR3 sequences appear in this sample, approximately 4.1% of them only once. Of the sample, under 8.5% falls within the top ten clones.

The study was a case-control design nested within a healthcare worker cohort in London, UK, with weekly nasopharyngeal swab PCR tests and blood sampling. Healthcare workers were recruited between 23 and 31 March 2020, during the week of the UK lockdown, and were followed weekly for up to about 15 weeks. The specimen sequenced was whole blood. The TCR comes from an adult who was a healthcare worker with PCR-confirmed SARS-CoV-2 infection or an uninfected control (not recorded which).

The nucleotide sequence is given as TGTGCCAGCAGCCCAAGGGGAAAGAACACTGAAGCTTTCTTT. The encoded protein is CASSPRGKNTEAFF. This chain joins TRBV6-6 to TRBJ1-1, with a tentative D gene TRBD1 over 5 matching bases. From the cysteine up to the phenylalanine, the CDR3 has a length of 14 residues. Only the CDR3 DNA stays, 42 bases, in frame from base 1. CDR1 and CDR2, looked up from the germline V gene (reference sequence), are MNHNY and SVGAGI. Trimming takes 6 bases from V and 1 base from J, and the germline ends sit 12 bases apart.